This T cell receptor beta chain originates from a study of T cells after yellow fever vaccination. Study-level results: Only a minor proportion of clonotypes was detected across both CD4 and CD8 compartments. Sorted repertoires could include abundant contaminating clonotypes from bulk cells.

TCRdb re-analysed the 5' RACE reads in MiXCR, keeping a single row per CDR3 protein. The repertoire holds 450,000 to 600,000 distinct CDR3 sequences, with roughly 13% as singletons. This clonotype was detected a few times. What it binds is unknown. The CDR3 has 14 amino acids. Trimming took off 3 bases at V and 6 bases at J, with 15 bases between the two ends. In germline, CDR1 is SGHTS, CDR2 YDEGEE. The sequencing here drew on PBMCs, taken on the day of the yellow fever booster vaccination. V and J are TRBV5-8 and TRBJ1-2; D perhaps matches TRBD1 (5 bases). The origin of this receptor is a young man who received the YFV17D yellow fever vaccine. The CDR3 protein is CASSWGFVANGYTF. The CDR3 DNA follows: TGTGCCAGCAGCTGGGGGTTTGTGGCGAATGGCTACACCTTC.